This T cell receptor (beta chain) comes out of a study of cytotoxic CD8 clonotypes in ibrutinib-treated CLL. Around 2 micrograms of genomic DNA (from cryopreserved PBMCs) were used for TCR beta libraries. Study conclusions and caveats: Patients showed higher baseline clonality than age-matched healthy donors, and it tracked circulating CD8+ T-cell counts. Public clonotypes (which were uncommon) either contracted or remained stable on treatment. Clonality increased at ibrutinib response, then returned toward baseline at progression.

Only in-frame clones appear in the TCRdb table, and some are missing; sequencing was by immunoSEQ multiplex PCR. The table shows approximately 120,000 clones, with under 90% occurring only once. Points on this clone: The target antigen is unknown.

In germline, CDR1 is SGHTA, CDR2 FQGNSA. Trimming removed 1 base at V and 0 bases at J, with 6 bases between. The CDR3 loop spans 14 amino acids. This TCR came from a human donor with chronic lymphocytic leukemia. The genes are TRBV7-2 and TRBJ1-1, with D possibly matching TRBD1 (6 bases). The sequencing here drew on PBMCs, taken after 24 months of ibrutinib treatment. This CDR3 reads CASSLGDMNTEAFF. The CDR3 DNA follows: TGTGCCAGCAGCTTAGGGGACATGAACACTGAAGCTTTCTTT.